This entry lists 24 T cell receptor beta chains sequenced from one sample in a study of blood T cell repertoires in COVID-19 (dated by TCRdb to 2018 to 2020). The library was made by the immunoSEQ multiplex PCR assay. TCRdb's version of the immuneACCESS table is confined to in-frame rearrangements and falls short of the full clone set. An unresolved V gene accounts for under half of the shortfall where checked; the remainder is of unknown origin. This sample lists 150,000 to 170,000 clones; 65% to 85% were detected once. The ten largest clones take up 3.5% to 4.5% of the sample. The sequencing input was peripheral blood. These receptors all come from a woman of 80 years or more with acute or convalescent COVID-19.

The rearrangement links TRBV6-5 to TRBJ1-2, with D perhaps TRBD1 (5 bases). Trimming pared 5 bases from V and 2 bases from J, leaving 15 bases between. Germline V gives CDR1 MNHEY, CDR2 SVGAGI. The CDR3 covers 15 residues. The CDR3 spells CASSLTYDRNYGYTF. The CDR3 nucleotides read TGTGCCAGCAGTCTTACCTATGACAGAAACTATGGCTACACCTTC.

The CDR3 sequence is CASSPGLTNTEAFF. Written as DNA, the CDR3 is TGTGCCAGCAGCCCGGGACTGACGAACACTGAAGCTTTCTTT. The chain links TRBV7-9 to TRBJ1-1; TRBD1 is a possible D gene (5 bases). Trimming took off 5 bases at V and 1 base at J, with 11 bases between the two ends. Germline CDR1 reads SEHNR; CDR2 reads FQNEAQ (reference sequence). The CDR3 is 14 residues long.

This chain links TRBV3-1 (or the pseudogene TRBV3-2) with TRBJ2-1, with 7 bases matching TRBD2. CDR1 and CDR2 from the germline V gene are LGHDT and YNNKEL (reference sequence). This CDR3 has 15 residues. Losses at the gene ends were 5 bases for V and 0 bases for J; bases not matched to a gene: 4. CDR3 in amino acids: CASSSGTISYNEQFF. CDR3 DNA: TGTGCCAGCAGCTCCGGGACTATCTCCTACAATGAGCAGTTCTTC.

The chain uses TRBV27 and TRBJ1-6, with TRBD1 matching 8 bases. The germline V gene has CDR1 MNHEY and CDR2 SMNVEV (reference sequence). The V segment lost 7 bases and the J segment 5 bases; nucleotides outside the gene matches: 7. The length of the CDR3 is 15 residues. The CDR3 sequence: CASTSQGGDNSPLHF. CDR3 sequence (DNA): TGTGCCAGCACTTCACAGGGGGGAGATAATTCACCCCTCCACTTT.

A word on this clone: Relative to the germline gene, one junction end is altered; a read error may explain this. The rearrangement joins TRBV5-4 to TRBJ2-1; 12 bases are shared with TRBD2. Germline loops: CDR1 SGHNT, CDR2 YYREEE (reference sequence). The CDR3 contains 20 residues. The CDR3: CASSLPPGLAGVSSYNERFF. DNA for the CDR3: TGTGCCAGCAGCTTGCCCCCGGGACTAGCGGGCGTATCCTCCTACAATGAGCGGTTCTTC. Looking up the rest from reference TRBV5-4 and TRBJ2-1 gives the full variable domain: ETGVTQSPTHLIKTRGQQVTLRCSSQSGHNTVSWYQQALGQGPQFIFQYYREEENGRGNFPPRFSGLQFPNYSSELNVNALELDDSALYLCASSLPPGLAGVSSYNERFFGPGTRLTVL.

The chain uses TRBV10-3 and TRBJ1-4; perhaps TRBD1 as D (6 bases). Trimming took 10 bases from V and 1 from J, leaving 13 bases between them. The CDR3 has 14 amino acids. The V gene's germline CDR1 is ENHRY and CDR2 SYGVKD. CDR3 DNA sequence: TGTGCCACCCGAGTAGGGGGAACTAATGAAAAACTGTTTTTT. Amino acid sequence: CATRVGGTNEKLFF.

The rearrangement joins TRBV6-5 to TRBJ1-1; 9 nucleotides match TRBD1. Germline lookup yields CDR1 MNHEY and CDR2 SVGAGI. Trimming took 6 bases from V and 5 from J; bases not matched to a gene: 7. This CDR3 is 14 amino acids long. CDR3 coding DNA: TGTGCCAGCAGCTACAGGGGGCCAGGGACTGAAGCTTTCTTT. It yields the protein CASSYRGPGTEAFF.

This sequence joins TRBV5-1 and TRBJ2-5; D gene uncertain. Trimming took off 0 bases at V and 1 base at J, with 7 bases between the two ends. The CDR3 length is 14 residues. Germline V gene data show CDR1 as SGHRS and CDR2 as YFSETQ. CDR3 loop: CASSLGGSQETQYF. DNA of the CDR3: TGCGCCAGCAGCTTGGGAGGTAGCCAAGAGACCCAGTACTTC.

This clone turned up a few times. The J gene is TRBJ1-2, the V gene TRBV5-1; D perhaps matches TRBD1 (6 bases). Trimming removed 5 bases from V and 8 bases from J, with 16 bases in between. Germline values: CDR1 SGHRS, CDR2 YFSETQ. This CDR3 comprises 13 residues. The CDR3 region has the DNA TGCGCCAGCAGTCCCAACAGGGAGGGAGGCTACACCTTC. It encodes CASSPNREGGYTF.

This clone showed up just a few times. The chain recombines TRBV4-2 with TRBJ1-4; tentatively, D is TRBD1 (6 bases). The V gene lost 6 bases and the J gene lost 1 base, with 9 bases spanning the gap. The V gene's germline CDR1 is LGHNA and CDR2 YNFKEQ. The CDR3 totals 14 residues. The CDR3 coding sequence is TGTGCCAGCAGTATGGGACAAACTAATGAAAAACTGTTTTTT. It codes for CASSMGQTNEKLFF.

The chain is built from TRBV5-1 and TRBJ1-4; 8 nucleotides match TRBD1. The CDR3 runs to 15 residues. Germline CDR1 reads SGHRS; CDR2 reads YFSETQ. V was clipped by 3 bases and J by 4 bases; unmatched bases: 5. The CDR3 loop reads CASSSLTGGNEKLFF. The CDR3 nucleotides are TGCGCCAGCAGCTCCCTAACAGGGGGTAATGAAAAACTGTTTTTT.

This rearrangement joins TRBV19 to TRBJ2-7; 11 nucleotides line up with TRBD2. Germline values: CDR1 LNHDA, CDR2 SQIVND (reference sequence). There are 17 residues in the CDR3. V was clipped by 3 bases and J by 0 bases; unmatched bases: 7. This CDR3 is CASSISSGGKSSYEQYF. CDR3 DNA: TGTGCCAGTAGTATTTCTAGCGGGGGGAAGAGCTCCTACGAGCAGTACTTC.

The chain uses TRBV7-2 and TRBJ1-2, with D possibly TRBD1 on 6 matching bases. CDR1 is SGHTA, CDR2 FQGNSA, per germline. The CDR3 consists of 13 residues. The V gene lost 3 bases and the J gene lost 4 bases, with 9 bases spanning the gap. In DNA, the CDR3 is TGTGCCAGCAGCTTGGACAGTGGCTATGGCTACACCTTC. Translation: CASSLDSGYGYTF.

V usage is TRBV6-1 and J usage is TRBJ1-5; unclear D gene. Germline V CDR1 and CDR2: MNHNS, SASEGT. CDR3 length: 14 amino acids. The ends were cut back, 1 base at V and 4 bases at J, with 8 bases in the middle. This chain's CDR3 is CASSEGQINQPQHF. Here the CDR3 DNA reads TGTGCCAGCAGTGAAGGCCAGATTAATCAGCCCCAGCATTTT.

This rearrangement joins TRBV11-2 to TRBJ1-6; D gene unclear. Germline V gene lookup returns CDR1 SGHAT and CDR2 FQNNGV. This CDR3 has 13 residues. Trimming pared 5 bases from V and 14 bases from J, leaving 16 bases between. CDR3 loop: CASSPQTAMSLHF. The DNA of the CDR3 is TGTGCCAGCAGCCCACAAACCGCCATGTCCCTCCACTTT.

The chain combines TRBV7-2 with TRBJ2-7; D ambiguous. The CDR3 covers 14 residues. Trimming removed 5 bases from V and 2 bases from J, with 13 bases in between. From germline, CDR1 is SGHTA and CDR2 FQGNSA. This CDR3 reads CASSPARITYEQYF. For the CDR3, the DNA is TGTGCCAGCAGCCCCGCGCGGATAACCTACGAGCAGTACTTC. The complete variable domain, with remaining parts taken from reference TRBV7-2 and TRBJ2-7, reads GAGVSQSPSNKVTEKGKDVELRCDPISGHTALYWYRQSLGQGLEFLIYFQGNSAPDKSGLPSDRFSAERTGGSVSTLTIQRTQQEDSAVYLCASSPARITYEQYFGPGTRLTVT.

A remark on this clone: At one end, the junction sequence differs from germline, possibly due to a read error. This chain uses TRBV5-6 with TRBJ2-7; no reliable D call. There are 14 residues in the CDR3. Germline CDR1 reads SGHDT; CDR2 reads YYEEEE. Here the CDR3 reads CASTLAQHGGEQYF. As DNA, the CDR3 is TGTGCCAGCACCTTGGCGCAGCATGGCGGCGAGCAGTACTTC.

The rearrangement links TRBV6-5 to TRBJ1-5; D perhaps matches TRBD1 (6 bases). Deletions cut 7 bases from V and 2 bases from J, with 12 bases between. This CDR3 contains 14 residues. CDR1 is MNHEY and CDR2 is SVGAGI in the germline V gene. DNA for the CDR3: TGTGCCAGCACCAGGGGTGATGGCAATCAGCCCCAGCATTTT. Translation: CASTRGDGNQPQHF.

Details on this clone: Different DNA sequences within this sample yield the same CDR3. The chain uses TRBV6-5 and TRBJ1-1; D is unresolved. The CDR3 consists of 14 residues. V lost 0 bases, J lost 4 bases, and 9 bases lay in between. Germline-derived CDR1 and CDR2 are MNHEY and SVGAGI. In DNA form, the CDR3 reads TGTGCCAGCAGTTACTCCGGGGTAGGCACTGAAGCTTTCTTT. This encodes CASSYSGVGTEAFF.

This clone was seen more than once but under ten times. The V gene is TRBV30, the J gene TRBJ2-5; D might be TRBD1 (6 bases). Between the trimmed V and J ends, which lost 2 bases and 4 bases, there was a span of 17 bases. Germline values: CDR1 GTSNPN, CDR2 SVGIG (reference sequence). The CDR3 runs to 15 residues. CDR3 DNA: TGTGCCTGGAGTCCCAACAGGGATAGGAGAGAGACCCAGTACTTC. This sequence encodes CAWSPNRDRRETQYF.

This chain joins TRBV3-1 (or the pseudogene TRBV3-2) and TRBJ2-7, with TRBD1 as a possible D gene (7 bases). The germline V gene encodes CDR1 LGHDT and CDR2 YNNKEL (reference sequence). V was cut by 3 bases and J by 0 bases, with 12 bases left in between. The CDR3 extends over 15 amino acids. CDR3 in DNA: TGTGCCAGCAGCCAGCGGGGACAGCGCTCCTACGAGCAGTACTTC. Translated, it gives CASSQRGQRSYEQYF.

The chain has TRBV19 and TRBJ1-2, with 10 positions matching TRBD1. The germline V gene has CDR1 LNHDA and CDR2 SQIVND (reference sequence). The CDR3 totals 15 residues. The V segment lost 3 bases and the J segment 0 bases; nucleotides outside the gene matches: 1. DNA of the CDR3: TGTGCCAGTAGTATGGACAGGGGGTCTAACTATGGCTACACCTTC. Residues: CASSMDRGSNYGYTF.

The rearrangement uses TRBV30 and TRBJ1-5; 7 bases map to TRBD1. The CDR3 sequence is 14 residues long. The trim removed 2 bases at V and 3 bases at J, leaving 4 bases unmatched. Germline CDR1 and CDR2: GTSNPN and SVGIG (reference sequence). CDR3 in amino acids: CAWSLGQDNQPQHF. In DNA form, the CDR3 reads TGTGCCTGGAGTCTCGGACAGGACAATCAGCCCCAGCATTTT.

This sequence joins TRBV19 and TRBJ2-1; 8 bases line up with TRBD1. The CDR3 sequence is 16 residues long. With 5 bases clipped from V and 5 bases from J, the junction kept 11 bases outside the gene matches. From germline, CDR1 is LNHDA and CDR2 SQIVND (reference sequence). DNA for the CDR3: TGTGCCAGTAGTTACTACAGGGGGAGGACACACAATGAGCAGTTCTTC. Protein product: CASSYYRGRTHNEQFF.